Here is one T cell receptor (beta chain) with its context. Its specificity is unknown. The data originate from a study of cytomegalovirus exposure and HLA in healthy donors. General study findings and limits: Presence/absence analyses supposed approximately even sequencing depth among donors. Cytomegalovirus association was assigned to about 150 TCR beta chains.

Vbeta (60) and Jbeta (13) primers were used in the PCR. Libraries were prepared by immunoSEQ multiplex PCR; TCRdb keeps only in-frame clonotypes and omits some of them. The sample features 140,000 to 150,000 clones, with approximately 1.5% in its top ten. The junction had 7 bases not matched to a gene; V was cut back by 5 bases and J by 7 bases. The CDR3 covers 13 residues. CDR1 is SGHTA, CDR2 FQGNSA, per germline. V usage is TRBV7-2 and J usage is TRBJ1-2; 7 bases align to TRBD1. The sequenced sample was PBMCs. The sequence came from a woman in her fifties or sixties in good health and CMV-seronegative. The CDR3 protein is CASSRDRVAGYTF. The CDR3 nucleotides are TGTGCCAGCAGCCGAGACAGGGTGGCTGGCTACACCTTC.